Listed here are 5 T cell receptor beta chains from one sample, sequenced in a study of blood T cell repertoires in COVID-19. Method: immunoSEQ multiplex PCR; TCRdb's copy keeps in-frame clones and lacks some. The top ten clones hold around 7% of a sample with nearly 110,000 clones, 88% of them seen once. The sequencing sample was made of peripheral blood. The receptors stem from a man aged 45 to 65 with active or convalescent COVID-19.

This chain links TRBV29-1 with TRBJ1-1; the match to TRBD1 covers 8 bases. The CDR3 has 13 residues. Per the germline V gene, CDR1 is SQVTM and CDR2 is ANQGSEA. The ends lost 8 bases at V and 5 bases at J; junction bases unmatched: 10. The CDR3 DNA follows: TGCAGCCACGACAGGGGCCGGGGGACTGAAGCTTTCTTT. Its translation: CSHDRGRGTEAFF.

This chain connects TRBV5-1 to TRBJ2-7, with 8 bases aligning to TRBD1. This CDR3 is built from 15 residues. CDR1 is SGHRS and CDR2 is YFSETQ in the germline V gene. With V trimmed by 4 bases and J by 0 bases, 6 bases remained unmatched. CDR3 in amino acids: CASSGGTGSSYEQYF. The CDR3 DNA reads as TGCGCCAGCAGCGGAGGGACAGGCAGCTCCTACGAGCAGTACTTC.

This sequence joins TRBV3-1 (or the pseudogene TRBV3-2) and TRBJ2-7; tentatively, D is TRBD2 (5 bases). From germline, CDR1 is LGHDT and CDR2 YNNKEL (reference sequence). The CDR3 totals 17 residues. The V and J ends lost 0 bases and 3 bases respectively, with 18 bases between them. CDR3 sequence reads: CASSQDISRTWVYEQYF. CDR3 coding DNA: TGTGCCAGCAGCCAAGACATCTCCCGGACTTGGGTCTACGAGCAGTACTTC.

The CDR3 loop is CASSEAVGGAFF. CDR3 in DNA: TGTGCCAGCAGTGAAGCCGTCGGGGGAGCTTTCTTT. V is TRBV2 and J is TRBJ1-1, with a possible D match to TRBD1 (5 bases). The CDR3 is 12 residues long. V was trimmed by 0 bases and J by 10 bases, leaving 9 bases between them. Germline V CDR1 and CDR2: SNHLY, FYNNEI.

V gene TRBV5-1 combines with J gene TRBJ1-2; D is uncertain. The germline V gene encodes CDR1 SGHRS and CDR2 YFSETQ. V lost 5 bases to trimming and J lost 4 bases, with 12 bases between them. The CDR3 totals 13 residues. The CDR3 is CASSPERGYGYTF. CDR3 DNA sequence: TGCGCCAGCAGTCCGGAGCGAGGCTATGGCTACACCTTC.